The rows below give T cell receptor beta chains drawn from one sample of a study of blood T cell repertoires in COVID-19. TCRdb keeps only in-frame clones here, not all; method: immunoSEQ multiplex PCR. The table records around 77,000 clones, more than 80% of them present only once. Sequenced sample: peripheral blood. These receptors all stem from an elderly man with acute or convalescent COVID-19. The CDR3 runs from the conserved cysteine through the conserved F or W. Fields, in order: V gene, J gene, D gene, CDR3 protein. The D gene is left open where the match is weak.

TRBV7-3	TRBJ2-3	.	CASSLQAVRTDTQYF
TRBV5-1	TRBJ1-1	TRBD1	CASSGGQGIFGTEAFF
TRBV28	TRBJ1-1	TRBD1	CASRTGGADTEAFF
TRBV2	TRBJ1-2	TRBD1	CASRGRGLNYGYTF
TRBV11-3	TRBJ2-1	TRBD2	CASSLAGPIRYNEQFF
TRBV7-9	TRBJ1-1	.	CATRGMNTEAFF
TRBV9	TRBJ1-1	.	CASSVLDVMNTEAFF
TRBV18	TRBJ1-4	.	CASTSGGARNEKLFF
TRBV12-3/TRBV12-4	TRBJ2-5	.	CASSLEGVETQYF
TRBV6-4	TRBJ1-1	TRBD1	CASSEDRVLGEAFF
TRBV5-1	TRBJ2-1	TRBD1	CASSLDGNRGEQFF
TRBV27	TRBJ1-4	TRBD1	CASSHGQGADYVGEKLFF
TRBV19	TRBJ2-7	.	CASHPRGIMDEQYF
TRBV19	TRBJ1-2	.	CASSIDRGNGYTF
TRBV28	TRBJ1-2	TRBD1	CASSSPGTANYGYTF
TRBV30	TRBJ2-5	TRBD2	CAWSVGSGETQYF
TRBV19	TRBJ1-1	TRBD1	CASSIDWTGPNTEAFF
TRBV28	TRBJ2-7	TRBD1	CASSLRPAGGVEQYF
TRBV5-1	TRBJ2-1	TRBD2	CASSLDGGSSYNEQFF
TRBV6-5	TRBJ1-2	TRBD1	CASRSRGRGYGYTF
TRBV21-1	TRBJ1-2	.	CASSKVSQGTDLKRYGYTF
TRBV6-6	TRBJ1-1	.	CASSDSRASTEAFF
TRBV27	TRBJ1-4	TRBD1	CASSDRDRGSNEKLFF
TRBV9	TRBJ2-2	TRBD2	CASSGGTNLAGELFF
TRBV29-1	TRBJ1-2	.	CSVDSSNYGYTF
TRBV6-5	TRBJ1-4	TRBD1	CASTTGGGNEKLFF
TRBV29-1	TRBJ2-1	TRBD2	CSAEGTSGFNEQFF
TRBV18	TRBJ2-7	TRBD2	CASSPLVMGNLGTTYEQYF
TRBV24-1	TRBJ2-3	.	CATSDPNGGGDTQYF
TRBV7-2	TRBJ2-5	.	CASSSVRVEAQYF
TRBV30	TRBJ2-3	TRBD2	CAWSLHTSGGNTDTQYF
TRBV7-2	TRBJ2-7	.	CASSLTVVTRFEQYF
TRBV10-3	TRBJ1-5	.	CAISGGGIGDQPQHF
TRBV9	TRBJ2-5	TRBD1	CASSSGTGGGVYQYF
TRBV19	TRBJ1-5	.	CASSIDSGTHSNQPQHF
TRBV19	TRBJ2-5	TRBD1	CASSLQGAETQYF
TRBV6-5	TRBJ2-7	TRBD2	CASRGLEGEQYF
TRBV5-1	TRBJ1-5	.	CASSLVGEEQPQHF
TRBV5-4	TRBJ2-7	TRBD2	CASSLRTSGVPYEQYF
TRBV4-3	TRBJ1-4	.	CASSQDTGRSWKLFF
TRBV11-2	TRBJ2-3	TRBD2	CASSLAGAEDTQYF
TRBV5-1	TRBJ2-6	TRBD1	CASSHGQDVLTF
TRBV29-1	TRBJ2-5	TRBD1	CSVTPPGQGQETQYF
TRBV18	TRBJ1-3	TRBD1	CASSPGQGPYSGNTIYF
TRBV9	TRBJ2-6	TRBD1	CASSVNIGQEFSGANVLTF
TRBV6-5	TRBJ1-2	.	CASSYSVTGAFGGYTF
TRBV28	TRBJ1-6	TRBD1	CASMGQNSPLHF
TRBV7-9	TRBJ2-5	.	CASSSKRGRGTAGETQYF
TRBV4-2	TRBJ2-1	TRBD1	CASSLIQGAGDEQFF
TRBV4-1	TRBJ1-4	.	CASSLEAPSLEKLFF
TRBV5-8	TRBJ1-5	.	CASSSRRQTNQPQHF
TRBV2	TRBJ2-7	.	CASSGSSYEQYF
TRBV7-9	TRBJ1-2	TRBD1	CASSIGTGADYGYTF
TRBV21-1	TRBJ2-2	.	CASTNGTGDTGELFF